The 11 T cell receptor beta chains presented below share a single source sample, sequenced in a study of radiation and T cells in renal cell carcinoma (dated by TCRdb to 2018 to 2021). Receptor amplification or capture employed the immunoSEQ multiplex PCR assay. TCRdb carries this immuneACCESS record with in-frame sequences only. Its versions omit some clonotypes, under half of them owing to an unresolved V gene in the studies checked, with the rest unexplained. This sample lists 120,000 or so clones; about 81% were detected once. 5.8% of the sample is held by the ten biggest clonotypes. This sample's time point label indicates: blood 2 weeks post-SBRT. The sample's treatment or condition label, decoded: 15 Gy SBRT to primary tumor, nephrectomy 4 weeks later. The source material was blood, sampled from a patient whose treatment included radiotherapy and nephrectomy. These TCRs come from a man aged 50-59 years with renal cell carcinoma.

This clone was observed a single time. CDR3 in amino acids: CASSQDPTGTDTQYF. In nucleotides, the CDR3 is TGTGCCAGCAGCCAAGATCCGACAGGGACAGATACGCAGTATTTT. This rearrangement joins TRBV4-2 to TRBJ2-3; TRBD1 matches at 7 bases. Germline values: CDR1 LGHNA, CDR2 YNFKEQ. V trimming: 0 bases; J trimming: 3 bases; junction bases outside the gene matches: 3. The CDR3 sequence is 15 residues long.

The genes are TRBV30 and TRBJ1-5; 7 bases match TRBD1. Trimming removed 2 bases from V and 6 bases from J; junction bases left unmatched: 4. This CDR3 has 13 amino acids. CDR1 GTSNPN and CDR2 SVGIG come from the germline V gene (reference sequence). Here the CDR3 DNA reads TGTGCCTGGAGTATGACAGGGTTTCAGCCCCAGCATTTT. Translating it yields CAWSMTGFQPQHF.

The rearrangement links TRBV5-3 to TRBJ1-1; 8 bases map to TRBD1. TRBV5-3 carries the ORF label, with uncertain function. The length of the CDR3 is 14 residues. The trim removed 4 bases at V and 1 base at J, leaving 3 bases unmatched. DNA for the CDR3: TGTGCCAGAAGCCCAGGGGGCCCGAACACTGAAGCTTTCTTT. Amino acids: CARSPGGPNTEAFF.

The chain employs TRBV13 and TRBJ1-2; 8 nucleotides line up with TRBD1. V shed 3 bases and J 8 bases; nucleotides not matched to a gene: 8. The germline CDR1 and CDR2 sequences are PRHDT and FYEKMQ (reference sequence). CDR3 length: 14 residues. The CDR3 reads CASSFQGADSGYTF. The CDR3 DNA reads TGTGCCAGCAGCTTCCAGGGGGCAGATTCGGGCTACACCTTC.

The V and J genes are TRBV7-2 and TRBJ1-4, with 9 bases identical to TRBD1. V shed 5 bases and J 9 bases; nucleotides not matched to a gene: 13. Germline V CDR1 and CDR2: SGHTA, FQGNSA. The CDR3 has 16 residues. CDR3 coding DNA: TGTGCCAGCAGCGCGACCTCTGGGACAGGGTTGAAAAAACTGTTTTTT. Translation: CASSATSGTGLKKLFF.

The chain uses TRBV7-2 and TRBJ1-4; D might be TRBD1 (5 bases). The CDR3 contains 13 residues. Trimming removed 5 bases at V and 5 bases at J, with 9 bases between. CDR1 is SGHTA and CDR2 is FQGNSA in the germline V gene. The CDR3 protein is CASSRQPNEKLFF. CDR3 bases: TGTGCCAGCAGCCGACAGCCCAATGAAAAACTGTTTTTT.

The genes are TRBV4-3 and TRBJ2-2, with TRBD2 matching 12 bases. V was clipped by 1 base and J by 4 bases; unmatched bases: 1. The CDR3 sequence is 16 residues long. Germline values: CDR1 LGHNA, CDR2 YSLEER. CDR3 region: CASSQGLAGATGELFF. The CDR3 coding sequence is TGCGCCAGCAGCCAAGGACTAGCGGGGGCCACCGGGGAGCTGTTTTTT.

The chain uses TRBV10-3 and TRBJ2-2, with a tentative D call TRBD2 (6 bases). CDR1 and CDR2 from the germline V gene are ENHRY and SYGVKD. There are 13 residues in the CDR3. Trimming left V 8 bases short and J 1 base short, with 8 bases between. CDR3: CAIGGENTGELFF. For the CDR3, the DNA is TGTGCCATCGGAGGGGAGAACACCGGGGAGCTGTTTTTT.

The V call is TRBV2, the J call TRBJ1-2; 8 bases agree with TRBD1. The germline CDR1 and CDR2 sequences are SNHLY and FYNNEI. The J segment lost 5 bases and the V segment lost 6 bases, leaving 8 bases of the junction unmatched. This CDR3 is 14 amino acids long. CDR3 protein: CASRDRASVYGYTF. CDR3 nucleotide sequence: TGTGCCAGCAGGGACAGGGCGAGCGTGTATGGCTACACCTTC. Full variable domain (rest looked up from reference TRBV2 and TRBJ1-2): EPEVTQTPSHQVTQMGQEVILRCVPISNHLYFYWYRQILGQKVEFLVSFYNNEISEKSEIFDDQFSVERPDGSNFTLKIRSTKLEDSAMYFCASRDRASVYGYTFGSGTRLTVV.

This clone was recorded once. The V and J genes are TRBV28 and TRBJ1-3; D is possibly TRBD1 (5 bases). The CDR3 has 15 residues. Germline-derived CDR1 and CDR2 are MDHEN and SYDVKM. V lost 6 bases to trimming and J lost 0 bases, with 12 bases between them. CDR3 sequence reads: CASRTAGGSGNTIYF. CDR3 coding DNA: TGTGCCAGCAGAACCGCGGGGGGCTCTGGAAACACCATATATTTT.

V and J are TRBV29-1 and TRBJ2-7, with 7 positions matching TRBD2. The V and J ends lost 7 bases and 3 bases, in that order; junction bases with no gene match: 9. The germline V gene has CDR1 SQVTM and CDR2 ANQGSEA. This CDR3 contains 13 residues. This CDR3 is CSALGGKGYEQYF. The DNA for the CDR3 is TGCAGCGCCCTCGGGGGGAAGGGCTACGAGCAGTACTTC.